This passage covers 18 T cell receptor beta chains from one sample sequenced in a study of graft-versus-host responses after intestinal transplantation. No antigen is known for these receptors. This table comes from immunoSEQ multiplex PCR, and its TCRdb copy is limited to in-frame clones, with some not included. The data contain 150,000 or so clones, approximately 91% of them seen just once; the ten biggest clones take up roughly 0.19%. The sequenced sample was unstimulated CD4+ T cells sorted from spleen or lymph node cells, obtained before intestinal transplant. Receptors originate from a human donor who received an intestinal transplant.

V gene TRBV5-8 combines with J gene TRBJ2-5, with a tentative D call TRBD2 (6 bases). With 0 bases removed from V and 5 bases from J, the gap between germline ends came to 14 bases. Germline V gene sequence: CDR1 SGHTS, CDR2 YDEGEE. CDR3 length: 15 residues. CDR3 loop: CASSLAIGSVETQYF. CDR3 sequence (DNA): TGTGCCAGCAGCTTGGCTATCGGGAGTGTGGAGACCCAGTACTTC.

The chain employs TRBV4-1 and TRBJ2-3; D unclear. Germline V lookup: CDR1 MGHRA, CDR2 YSYEKL. CDR3 size: 14 residues. The germline V and J ends were trimmed by 0 bases and 1 base, with 5 bases remaining between them. The CDR3 DNA follows: TGCGCCAGCAGCCAAGATCGGGGCACAGATACGCAGTATTTT. Translating it yields CASSQDRGTDTQYF.

The rearrangement links TRBV6-5 to TRBJ2-5, with a weak D call TRBD2 (7 bases). The J call may be mistaken, given a closer DNA end match to TRBJ2-7. Germline loops: CDR1 MNHEY, CDR2 SVGAGI. This CDR3 contains 15 residues. In DNA, the CDR3 is TGTGCCAGCAGTCGCGCACAGGGAGGGGACTACGAGCAGTACTTC. Translating gives CASSRAQGGDYEQYF.

The chain carries TRBV6-1 and TRBJ2-4; 8 nucleotides agree with TRBD1. Germline assignment: CDR1 MNHNS and CDR2 SASEGT. The ends lost 5 bases at V and 8 bases at J; junction bases unmatched: 8. The CDR3 sequence is 14 residues long. The CDR3 DNA reads TGTGCCAGCAGTCTAAGAGACAGGGGAGACATTCAGTACTTC. This gives the protein CASSLRDRGDIQYF.

The chain links TRBV14 to TRBJ2-5, with 10 bases identical to TRBD2. The germline CDR1 and CDR2 sequences are SGHDN and FVKESK. The CDR3 runs 15 residues. Trimming removed 5 bases from V and 7 bases from J; junction bases left unmatched: 10. The CDR3 nucleotides are TGTGCCAGCAGCTATATAGCGGGAGGCGGTCGGACCCAGTACTTC. Translating gives CASSYIAGGGRTQYF.

The chain carries TRBV5-8 and TRBJ2-7; D remains ambiguous. Trimming took off 2 bases at V and 0 bases at J, with 12 bases between the two ends. The CDR3 is made up of 15 amino acids. CDR1 SGHTS and CDR2 YDEGEE come from the germline V gene. The DNA of the CDR3 is TGTGCCAGCAGCTTTTTTAGGTCCAGCTCCTACGAGCAGTACTTC. Translation: CASSFFRSSSYEQYF.

V is TRBV27 and J is TRBJ2-7; D gene unclear. This CDR3 comprises 12 residues. Germline V gene data show CDR1 as MNHEY and CDR2 as SMNVEV (reference sequence). Trimming left V 1 base short and J 6 bases short, with 7 bases between. The chain's CDR3 is CASSLLGSEQYF. CDR3 coding DNA: TGTGCCAGCAGTTTATTAGGGTCCGAGCAGTACTTC.

The chain carries TRBV19 and TRBJ2-7; D gene unclear. Germline loops: CDR1 LNHDA, CDR2 SQIVND (reference sequence). Trimming removed 0 bases at V and 0 bases at J, with 12 bases between. The CDR3 extends over 16 amino acids. CDR3 DNA: TGTGCCAGTAGTATAGACTACCCAACTCTCTCCTACGAGCAGTACTTC. Translating gives CASSIDYPTLSYEQYF.

The CDR3 protein is CASSPRIAGAPGELFF. For the CDR3, the DNA is TGTGCCAGCAGTCCCCGGATAGCGGGAGCCCCCGGGGAGCTGTTTTTT. The rearrangement links TRBV9 to TRBJ2-2; 9 bases line up with TRBD2. This CDR3 has 16 residues. The germline gives CDR1 SGDLS, CDR2 YYNGEE. J gave up 6 bases and V 5 bases, and 11 bases lay outside the gene matches.

This clone has only one observation. The V gene is TRBV5-1, the J gene TRBJ2-3, with unresolved D. Germline lookup yields CDR1 SGHRS and CDR2 YFSETQ. This CDR3 region has 15 residues. V was pared by 0 bases and J by 0 bases, with 8 bases between. The CDR3 protein is CASSLGSSSTDTQYF. In DNA form, the CDR3 reads TGCGCCAGCAGCTTGGGGAGTTCTAGCACAGATACGCAGTATTTT.

The chain recombines TRBV5-4 with TRBJ2-2; 8 positions match TRBD2. Germline-derived CDR1 and CDR2 are SGHNT and YYREEE (reference sequence). Trimming cost V 4 bases and J 0 bases; bases outside gene matches: 2. The CDR3 extends over 15 amino acids. As DNA, the CDR3 is TGTGCCAGCAGCCTGGGACTAGCGAACACCGGGGAGCTGTTTTTT. Protein sequence: CASSLGLANTGELFF.

This chain uses TRBV11-2 with TRBJ2-1; 8 bases align to TRBD2. The junction had 11 bases not matched to a gene; V was cut back by 5 bases and J by 5 bases. The CDR3 has 16 residues. Germline CDR1 reads SGHAT; CDR2 reads FQNNGV. CDR3 nucleotide sequence: TGTGCCAGCAGCCCCGGGGGGCGGGGGGCCCACAATGAGCAGTTCTTC. This sequence encodes CASSPGGRGAHNEQFF.

The rearrangement uses TRBV4-1 and TRBJ2-3; TRBD1 might be the D (6 bases). The CDR3 consists of 14 residues. Trimming removed 2 bases from V and 9 bases from J, with 15 bases in between. CDR1 is MGHRA and CDR2 is YSYEKL in the germline V gene. DNA for the CDR3: TGCGCCAGCAGCCAATCGATACCGGACAGAACGCAGTATTTT. It yields the protein CASSQSIPDRTQYF.

This chain connects TRBV7-6 to TRBJ1-2, with 12 bases that match TRBD1. Germline lookup yields CDR1 SGHVS and CDR2 FNYEAQ. The junction had 9 bases not matched to a gene; V was cut back by 3 bases and J by 4 bases. The CDR3 consists of 17 residues. CDR3 loop: CASSFGTGGAVSYGYTF. CDR3 bases: TGTGCCAGCAGCTTTGGGACAGGGGGCGCGGTATCCTATGGCTACACCTTC.

V and J are TRBV25-1 and TRBJ1-4, with D uncertain. This CDR3 has 11 residues. Trimming pared 5 bases from V and 7 bases from J, leaving 5 bases between. Germline V gene lookup returns CDR1 MGHDK and CDR2 SYGVNS. The CDR3 here is CASSSGEKLFF. CDR3 in DNA: TGTGCCAGCAGTTCTGGTGAAAAACTGTTTTTT. Looking up the rest from reference TRBV25-1 and TRBJ1-4 gives the full variable domain: EADIYQTPRYLVIGTGKKITLECSQTMGHDKMYWYQQDPGMELHLIHYSYGVNSTEKGDLSSESTVSRIRTEHFPLTLESARPSHTSQYLCASSSGEKLFFGSGTQLSVL.

This clone came up once. This rearrangement joins TRBV4-3 to TRBJ2-3; TRBD1 might be the D (5 bases). The V end lost 0 bases, the J end lost 1 base, and 14 bases lay between the germline ends. From germline, CDR1 is LGHNA and CDR2 YSLEER. This CDR3 has 17 residues. The CDR3 loop is CASSQEGPGLGTDTQYF. CDR3 nucleotide sequence: TGCGCCAGCAGCCAAGAAGGCCCAGGGTTGGGCACAGATACGCAGTATTTT.

The J gene is TRBJ2-1, the V gene TRBV9; 8 nucleotides align to TRBD2. From germline, CDR1 is SGDLS and CDR2 YYNGEE. Germline trimming cut 4 bases from V and 3 bases from J; bases unmatched to any gene: 12. The CDR3 length is 17 residues. DNA for the CDR3: TGTGCCAGCAGCCCCTCCGGGAATAGCGGGGTCTACAATGAGCAGTTCTTC. Residues: CASSPSGNSGVYNEQFF.

The chain employs TRBV28 and TRBJ1-2; D possibly corresponds to TRBD1 (6 bases). The CDR3 sequence is 14 residues long. Germline loops: CDR1 MDHEN, CDR2 SYDVKM. V was clipped by 4 bases and J by 7 bases, with 16 bases between them. Written as DNA, the CDR3 is TGTGCCAGCAGTTCAAAAACAGGGTGGGGTGGCTACACCTTC. This encodes CASSSKTGWGGYTF.